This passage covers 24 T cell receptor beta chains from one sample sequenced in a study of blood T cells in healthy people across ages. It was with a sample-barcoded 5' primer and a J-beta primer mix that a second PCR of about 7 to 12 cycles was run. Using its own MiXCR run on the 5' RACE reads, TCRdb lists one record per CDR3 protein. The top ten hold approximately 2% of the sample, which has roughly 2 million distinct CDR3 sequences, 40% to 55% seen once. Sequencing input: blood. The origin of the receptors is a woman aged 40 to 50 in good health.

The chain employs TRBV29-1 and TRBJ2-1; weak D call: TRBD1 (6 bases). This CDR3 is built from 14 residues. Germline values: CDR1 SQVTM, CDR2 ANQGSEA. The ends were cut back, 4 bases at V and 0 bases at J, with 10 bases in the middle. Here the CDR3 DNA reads TGCAGCGTTGGACAGGCGAGCTCCTACAATGAGCAGTTCTTC. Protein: CSVGQASSYNEQFF.

The CDR3 DNA follows: TGTGCCAGCAGTATTTTTGGACAGGGGGATGAAAAACTGTTTTTT. It codes for CASSIFGQGDEKLFF. The chain combines TRBV12-3 or TRBV12-4 with TRBJ1-4; 10 nucleotides align to TRBD1. CDR3 length: 15 residues. J lost 6 bases, V lost 5 bases, and 6 bases had no gene match.

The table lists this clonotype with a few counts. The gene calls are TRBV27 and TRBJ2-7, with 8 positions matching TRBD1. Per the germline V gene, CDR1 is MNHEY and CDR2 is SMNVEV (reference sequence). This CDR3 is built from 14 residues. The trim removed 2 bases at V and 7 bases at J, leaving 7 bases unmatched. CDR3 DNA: TGTGCCAGCAGTTTAGGGGACAGGCGGAAAGAGCAGTACTTC. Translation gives CASSLGDRRKEQYF.

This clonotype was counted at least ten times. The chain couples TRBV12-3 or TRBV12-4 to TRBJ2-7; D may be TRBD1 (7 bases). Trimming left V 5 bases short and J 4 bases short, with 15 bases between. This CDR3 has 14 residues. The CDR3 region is CASSRGTASYEQYF. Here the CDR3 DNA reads TGTGCCAGCAGTCGCGGGACAGCATCGTACGAGCAGTACTTC.

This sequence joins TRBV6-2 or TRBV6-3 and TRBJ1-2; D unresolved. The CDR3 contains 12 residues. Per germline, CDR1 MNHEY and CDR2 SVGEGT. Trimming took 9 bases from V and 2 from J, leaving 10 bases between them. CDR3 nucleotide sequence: TGTGCCAGTGCCGAGGCAAACTATGGCTACACCTTC. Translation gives CASAEANYGYTF.

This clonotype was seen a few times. The CDR3, as DNA: TGCAGTGCTGCGGGGGTTGGGCAGGACTATGGCTACACCTTC. It translates to CSAAGVGQDYGYTF. The chain is built from TRBV20-1 and TRBJ1-2, with TRBD1 as a possible D gene (5 bases). V gave up 5 bases and J gave up 3 bases, with 16 bases separating them. This CDR3 spans 14 amino acids. The germline CDR1 and CDR2 sequences are DFQATT and SNEGSKA (reference sequence).

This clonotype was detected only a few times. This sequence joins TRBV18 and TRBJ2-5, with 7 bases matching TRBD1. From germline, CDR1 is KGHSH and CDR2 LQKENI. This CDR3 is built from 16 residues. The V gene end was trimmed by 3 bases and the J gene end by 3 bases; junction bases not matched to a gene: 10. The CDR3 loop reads CASSPKGAGNKETQYF. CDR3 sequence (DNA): TGTGCCAGCTCACCGAAGGGGGCCGGTAATAAAGAGACCCAGTACTTC. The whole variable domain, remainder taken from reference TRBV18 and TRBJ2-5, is NAGVMQNPRHLVRRRGQEARLRCSPMKGHSHVYWYRQLPEEGLKFMVYLQKENIIDESGMPKERFSAEFPKEGPSILRIQQVVRGDSAAYFCASSPKGAGNKETQYFGPGTRLLVL.

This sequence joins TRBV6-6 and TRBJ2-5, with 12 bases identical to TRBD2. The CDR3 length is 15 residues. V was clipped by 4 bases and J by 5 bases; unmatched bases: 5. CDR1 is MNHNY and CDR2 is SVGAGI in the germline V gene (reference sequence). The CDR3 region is CASSSLAGGWETQYF. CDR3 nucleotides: TGTGCCAGCAGTTCACTAGCGGGGGGTTGGGAGACCCAGTACTTC.

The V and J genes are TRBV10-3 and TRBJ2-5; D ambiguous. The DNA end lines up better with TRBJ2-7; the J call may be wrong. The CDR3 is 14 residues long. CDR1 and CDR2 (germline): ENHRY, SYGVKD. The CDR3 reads CAISEEGRKYEQYF. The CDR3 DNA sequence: TGTGCCATCAGTGAGGAAGGCAGAAAGTACGAGCAGTACTTC.

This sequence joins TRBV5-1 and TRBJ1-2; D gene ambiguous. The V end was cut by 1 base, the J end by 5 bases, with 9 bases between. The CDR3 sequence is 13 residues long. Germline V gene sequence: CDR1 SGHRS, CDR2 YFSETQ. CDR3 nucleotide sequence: TGCGCCAGCAGCTTGAACAGCCGATATGGCTACACCTTC. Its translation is CASSLNSRYGYTF.

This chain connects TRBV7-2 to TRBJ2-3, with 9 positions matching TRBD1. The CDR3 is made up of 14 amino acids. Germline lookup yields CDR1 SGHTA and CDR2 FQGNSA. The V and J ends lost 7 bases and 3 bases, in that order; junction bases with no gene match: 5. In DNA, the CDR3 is TGTGCCAGCACACACAGGGGGCAGACAGATACGCAGTATTTT. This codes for CASTHRGQTDTQYF.

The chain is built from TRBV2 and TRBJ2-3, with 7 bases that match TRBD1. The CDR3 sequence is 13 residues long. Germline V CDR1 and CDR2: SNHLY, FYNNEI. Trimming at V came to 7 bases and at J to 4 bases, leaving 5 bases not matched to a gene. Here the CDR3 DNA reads TGTGCCAGCAATACAGGGGTTGCAGATACGCAGTATTTT. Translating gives CASNTGVADTQYF.

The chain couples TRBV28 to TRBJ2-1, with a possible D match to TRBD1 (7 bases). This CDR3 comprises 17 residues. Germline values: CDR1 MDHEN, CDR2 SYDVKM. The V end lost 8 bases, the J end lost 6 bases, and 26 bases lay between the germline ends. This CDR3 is CASRIHRGTDISNEQFF. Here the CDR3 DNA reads TGTGCCAGCCGCATCCACCGCGGGACAGATATCTCCAATGAGCAGTTCTTC.

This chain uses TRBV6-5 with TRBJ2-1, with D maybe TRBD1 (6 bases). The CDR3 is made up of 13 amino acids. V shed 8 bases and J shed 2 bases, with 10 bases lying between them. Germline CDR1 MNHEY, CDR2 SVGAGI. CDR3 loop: CASVGAPYNEQFF. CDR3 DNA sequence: TGTGCCAGCGTGGGGGCCCCCTACAATGAGCAGTTCTTC.

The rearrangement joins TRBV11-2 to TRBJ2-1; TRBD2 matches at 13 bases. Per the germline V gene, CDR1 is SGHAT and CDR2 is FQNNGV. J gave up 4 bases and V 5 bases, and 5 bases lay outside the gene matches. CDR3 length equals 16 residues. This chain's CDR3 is CASSGWTSGGYNEQFF. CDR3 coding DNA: TGTGCCAGCAGCGGCTGGACTAGCGGGGGTTACAATGAGCAGTTCTTC.

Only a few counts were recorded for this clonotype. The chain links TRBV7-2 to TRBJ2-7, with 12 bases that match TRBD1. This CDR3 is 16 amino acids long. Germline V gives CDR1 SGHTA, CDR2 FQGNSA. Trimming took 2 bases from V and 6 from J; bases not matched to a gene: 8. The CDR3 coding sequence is TGTGCCAGCAGCTTAACCGGGACAGGGGGCCGTAGCGAGCAGTACTTC. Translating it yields CASSLTGTGGRSEQYF. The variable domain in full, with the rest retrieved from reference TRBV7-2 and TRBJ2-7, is GAGVSQSPSNKVTEKGKDVELRCDPISGHTALYWYRQSLGQGLEFLIYFQGNSAPDKSGLPSDRFSAERTGGSVSTLTIQRTQQEDSAVYLCASSLTGTGGRSEQYFGPGTRLTVT.

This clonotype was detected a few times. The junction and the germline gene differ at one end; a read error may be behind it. The CDR3 spells CASREDLGSHNEQFF. Here the CDR3 DNA reads TGTGCCAGCAGGGAAGACCTAGGATCCCACAATGAGCAGTTCTTC. The gene calls are TRBV2 and TRBJ2-1; D is unclear. Looked up from germline, CDR1 is SNHLY and CDR2 is FYNNEI. This CDR3 contains 15 residues.

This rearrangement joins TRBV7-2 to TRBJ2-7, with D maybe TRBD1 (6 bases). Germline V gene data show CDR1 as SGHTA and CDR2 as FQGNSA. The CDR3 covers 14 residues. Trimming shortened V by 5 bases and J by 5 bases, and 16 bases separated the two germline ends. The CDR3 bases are TGTGCCAGCAGCCCCTTCCGGGACAAACACGAGCAGTACTTC. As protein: CASSPFRDKHEQYF.

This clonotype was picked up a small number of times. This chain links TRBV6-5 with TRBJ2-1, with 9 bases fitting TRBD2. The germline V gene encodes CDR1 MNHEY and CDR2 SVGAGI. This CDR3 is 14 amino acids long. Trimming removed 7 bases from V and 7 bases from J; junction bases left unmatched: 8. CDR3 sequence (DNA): TGTGCCAGCAACACAGCGGGGGGTCTGAATGAGCAGTTCTTC. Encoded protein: CASNTAGGLNEQFF.

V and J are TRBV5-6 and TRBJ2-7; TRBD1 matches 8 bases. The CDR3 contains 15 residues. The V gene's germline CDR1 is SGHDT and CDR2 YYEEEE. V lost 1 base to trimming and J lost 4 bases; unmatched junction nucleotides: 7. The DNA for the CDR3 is TGTGCCAGCAGCTTGATAGGACAGGGAACTTACGAGCAGTACTTC. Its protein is CASSLIGQGTYEQYF.

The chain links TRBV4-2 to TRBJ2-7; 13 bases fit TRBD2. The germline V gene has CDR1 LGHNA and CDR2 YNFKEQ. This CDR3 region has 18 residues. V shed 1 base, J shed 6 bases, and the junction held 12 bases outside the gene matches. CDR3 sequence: CASSQGTRLAGGLVEQYF. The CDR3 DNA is TGTGCCAGCAGCCAAGGTACTCGACTAGCGGGGGGACTTGTCGAGCAGTACTTC.

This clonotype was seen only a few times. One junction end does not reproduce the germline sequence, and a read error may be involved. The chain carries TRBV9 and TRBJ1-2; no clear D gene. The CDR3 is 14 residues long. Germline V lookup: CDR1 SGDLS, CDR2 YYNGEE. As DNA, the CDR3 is TGTGCCAGCACCGTACTGGAAAGGGTTCCTGGCTACACCTTC. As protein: CASTVLERVPGYTF.

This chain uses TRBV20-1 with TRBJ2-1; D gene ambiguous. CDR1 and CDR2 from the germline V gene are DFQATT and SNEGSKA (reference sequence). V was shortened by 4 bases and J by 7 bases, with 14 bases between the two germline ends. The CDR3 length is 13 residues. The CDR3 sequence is CSATSDRINEQFF. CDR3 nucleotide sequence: TGCAGTGCTACCAGCGATCGGATAAATGAGCAGTTCTTC.

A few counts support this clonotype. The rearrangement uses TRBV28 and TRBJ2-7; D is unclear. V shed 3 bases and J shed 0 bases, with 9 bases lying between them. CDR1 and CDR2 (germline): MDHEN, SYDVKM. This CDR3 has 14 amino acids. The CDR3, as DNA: TGTGCCAGCAGTTTTTCCGGTTTCTCCTACGAGCAGTACTTC. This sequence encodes CASSFSGFSYEQYF.